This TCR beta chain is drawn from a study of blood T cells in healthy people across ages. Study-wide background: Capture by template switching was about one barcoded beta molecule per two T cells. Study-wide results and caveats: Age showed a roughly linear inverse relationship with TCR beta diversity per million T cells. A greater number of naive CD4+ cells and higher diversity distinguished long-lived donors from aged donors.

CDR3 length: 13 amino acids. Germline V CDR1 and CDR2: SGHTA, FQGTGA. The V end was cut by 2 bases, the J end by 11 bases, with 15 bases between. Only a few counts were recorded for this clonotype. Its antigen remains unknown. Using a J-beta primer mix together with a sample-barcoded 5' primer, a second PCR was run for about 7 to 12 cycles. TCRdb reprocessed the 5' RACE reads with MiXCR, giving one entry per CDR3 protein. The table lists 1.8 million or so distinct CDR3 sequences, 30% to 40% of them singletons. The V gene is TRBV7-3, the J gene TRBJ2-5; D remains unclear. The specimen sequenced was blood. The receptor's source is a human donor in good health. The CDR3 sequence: CASSLSAYSEQYF. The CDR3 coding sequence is TGTGCCAGCAGCTTATCGGCGTACAGTGAGCAGTACTTC.